These 20 T cell receptor beta chains came from one sample sequenced in a study of response to subunit inactivated influenza vaccine listed by TCRdb under 2018. Preparation of the library involved RT-PCR. The instrument was an Illumina HiSeq 2500. The public reads were reanalyzed by TCRdb: fastp trimming at Q25, MiXCR alignment, in-frame beta chains only. CDR3 protein duplicates are merged, each entry listing the most common genes and DNA. Counted in this sample were 450,000 to 500,000 distinct CDR3 sequences; approximately 11% of them appeared once. Clones ranked in the top ten supply more than 10% of the sample. The sample's time point label, decoded: 45 to 55 days after influenza vaccine administration. The material sequenced was PBMCs from blood, taken 45 days after vaccination. Receptors originate from a man aged 50-59 years who received an inactivated influenza vaccine. Donor details come from another sample of the same person, matched by shared clones.

This clonotype was recorded a few times. The CDR3, as DNA: TGTGCCAGCAGTCGGTACTCTGGGGCCAACGTCCTGACTTTC. It specifies CASSRYSGANVLTF. The chain links TRBV12-3 or TRBV12-4 to TRBJ2-6; D is undetermined. V was trimmed by 5 bases and J by 0 bases, leaving 5 bases between them. CDR3 size: 14 residues.

This chain connects TRBV7-3 to TRBJ2-1; the match to TRBD2 covers 7 bases. This CDR3 comprises 12 residues. J gave up 10 bases and V 4 bases, and 4 bases lay outside the gene matches. CDR1 is SGHTA and CDR2 is FQGTGA in the germline V gene. CDR3 amino acids: CASSSQRGEQFF. The CDR3 bases are TGTGCCAGCAGCTCCCAGCGGGGAGAGCAGTTCTTC.

The sample holds a few counts of this clonotype. The chain is built from TRBV20-1 and TRBJ1-5, with 7 bases identical to TRBD1. V was clipped by 6 bases and J by 3 bases; unmatched bases: 5. CDR3 size: 13 residues. Germline V lookup: CDR1 DFQATT, CDR2 SNEGSKA (reference sequence). CDR3 sequence: CSARQGFNQPQHF. CDR3 coding DNA: TGCAGTGCCAGACAGGGTTTCAATCAGCCCCAGCATTTT.

This clonotype was picked up many times. The chain joins TRBV12-3 or TRBV12-4 to TRBJ2-5; D might be TRBD2 (6 bases). V was clipped by 6 bases and J by 2 bases, with 13 bases between them. The CDR3 length is 14 residues. In DNA form, the CDR3 reads TGTGCCAGCAGCCCGGCCGGGGGTCAAGAGACCCAGTACTTC. Encoded protein: CASSPAGGQETQYF.

This clonotype was picked up a small number of times. The CDR3: CASSLRTGGEEKLFF. The CDR3 nucleotides read TGCGCCAGCAGCCTGCGAACAGGGGGCGAGGAAAAACTGTTTTTT. The rearrangement links TRBV5-1 to TRBJ1-4; 9 nucleotides match TRBD1. Germline CDR1 is SGHRS and CDR2 is YFSETQ. The CDR3 consists of 15 residues. J lost 8 bases, V lost 4 bases, and 9 bases had no gene match.

CDR3 nucleotides: TGTGCCAGCAGTCAAGAGCTAGGGACGTTGTCACCCCTCCACTTT. Residues: CASSQELGTLSPLHF. The V and J genes are TRBV2 and TRBJ1-6; TRBD1 is a possible D gene (5 bases). The CDR3 runs to 15 residues. The V gene lost 5 bases and the J gene lost 10 bases, with 18 bases spanning the gap. Germline values: CDR1 SNHLY, CDR2 FYNNEI.

This clonotype was seen at least ten times. V gene TRBV12-3 or TRBV12-4 combines with J gene TRBJ2-7, with a tentative D call TRBD1 (6 bases). CDR3 length: 15 amino acids. The germline V and J ends were trimmed by 4 bases and 5 bases, with 18 bases remaining between them. The CDR3 coding sequence is TGTGCCAGCAGTTGGCCGGACAGAACAATGGACGAGCAGTACTTC. Translation gives CASSWPDRTMDEQYF.

This clonotype was detected only a few times. The rearrangement joins TRBV12-3 or TRBV12-4 to TRBJ2-2, with 9 positions matching TRBD1. This CDR3 comprises 16 residues. Unmatched junction bases numbered 12, after V lost 6 bases and J lost 7 bases. The CDR3, as DNA: TGTGCCAGCAGGGAAGAGCGGGACAGGGTTGGCGGGGAGCTGTTTTTT. It codes for CASREERDRVGGELFF.

The J gene is TRBJ2-3, the V gene TRBV20-1, with TRBD2 identical over 9 bases. V trimming: 2 bases; J trimming: 0 bases; junction bases outside the gene matches: 3. CDR1 is DFQATT, CDR2 SNEGSKA, per germline (reference sequence). The CDR3 is 15 residues long. CDR3 nucleotide sequence: TGCAGTGCTAGAACCAGCGGGGGGAGCACAGATACGCAGTATTTT. Translation: CSARTSGGSTDTQYF.

This sequence joins TRBV24-1 and TRBJ2-7; D remains unclear. CDR1 KGHDR and CDR2 SFDVKD come from the germline V gene. There are 11 residues in the CDR3. The germline V and J ends were trimmed by 0 bases and 6 bases, with 2 bases remaining between them. CDR3 residues: CATSDLFEQYF. The CDR3 coding sequence is TGTGCCACCAGTGATTTGTTCGAGCAGTACTTC.

This clonotype turned up a few times. The J gene is TRBJ1-2, the V gene TRBV20-1; 11 bases agree with TRBD1. The length of the CDR3 is 15 residues. The germline gives CDR1 DFQATT, CDR2 SNEGSKA (reference sequence). This CDR3 is CSAHGQGAFNYGYTF. CDR3 in DNA: TGCAGCGCGCACGGACAGGGGGCATTTAACTATGGCTACACCTTC.

This CDR3 is CASSDREFEETQYF. CDR3 sequence (DNA): TGTGCCAGCAGTGACAGGGAGTTCGAAGAGACCCAGTACTTC. The chain couples TRBV12-3 or TRBV12-4 to TRBJ2-5; 7 bases are a match to TRBD1. V lost 5 bases to trimming and J lost 3 bases; unmatched junction nucleotides: 6. The CDR3 has 14 residues.

This clonotype was observed many times. The chain is built from TRBV12-3 or TRBV12-4 and TRBJ2-4; TRBD2 agrees at 13 bases. The V segment lost 3 bases and the J segment 10 bases; nucleotides outside the gene matches: 6. The CDR3 runs 15 residues. The CDR3: CASSFLTSGGRIQYF. DNA of the CDR3: TGTGCCAGCAGTTTCCTGACTAGCGGGGGGCGGATTCAGTACTTC.

This clonotype was counted at least ten times. The chain is built from TRBV12-3 or TRBV12-4 and TRBJ1-1; D call uncertain. The CDR3 has 12 residues. With 7 bases removed from V and 7 bases from J, the gap between germline ends came to 13 bases. DNA of the CDR3: TGTGCCAGCATGTCGGGGTTTGGTGAAGCTTTCTTT. Protein sequence: CASMSGFGEAFF.

This chain joins TRBV12-3 or TRBV12-4 and TRBJ1-5; D is unresolved. CDR3 size: 11 residues. Trimming removed 3 bases from V and 11 bases from J, with 8 bases in between. The CDR3: CASSFGESQHF. For the CDR3, the DNA is TGTGCCAGCAGTTTCGGGGAGTCCCAGCATTTT.

This chain uses TRBV29-1 with TRBJ2-6, with 8 positions matching TRBD1. This CDR3 comprises 15 residues. V gave up 7 bases and J gave up 1 base; unmatched junction bases: 6. Germline-derived CDR1 and CDR2 are SQVTM and ANQGSEA. The CDR3 sequence is CSAGQGSSGANVLTF. The CDR3 DNA follows: TGCAGCGCAGGACAGGGCTCATCTGGGGCCAACGTCCTGACTTTC. Full variable domain (outside the CDR3, taken from reference TRBV29-1 and TRBJ2-6): SAVISQKPSRDICQRGTSLTIQCQVDSQVTMMFWYRQQPGQSLTLIATANQGSEATYESGFVIDKFPISRPNLTFSTLTVSNMSPEDSSIYLCSAGQGSSGANVLTFGAGSRLTVL.

This clonotype was detected ten times or more. The V and J genes are TRBV2 and TRBJ2-1; D uncertain. Germline V gene data show CDR1 as SNHLY and CDR2 as FYNNEI. This CDR3 comprises 14 residues. Trimming left V 3 bases short and J 4 bases short, with 10 bases between. The CDR3 spells CASSDPPQYNEQFF. In DNA form, the CDR3 reads TGTGCCAGCAGTGATCCCCCTCAATACAATGAGCAGTTCTTC.

Only a few counts were recorded for this clonotype. The chain couples TRBV28 to TRBJ2-1; 7 bases are a match to TRBD1. The CDR3 is 15 amino acids. Germline V gene data show CDR1 as MDHEN and CDR2 as SYDVKM. The ends lost 3 bases at V and 1 base at J; junction bases unmatched: 3. The CDR3 coding sequence is TGTGCCAGCAGTTTGACAGGGATATCCTACAATGAGCAGTTCTTC. Residues: CASSLTGISYNEQFF.

This clonotype has ten or more counts. CDR3 DNA: TGTGCCAGCAAACAGACCAGGGAGAACAATGAGCAGTTCTTC. Protein: CASKQTRENNEQFF. The rearrangement uses TRBV11-2 and TRBJ2-1, with D possibly being TRBD1 or TRBD2 (5 bases each). The CDR3 is 14 residues long. The germline CDR1 and CDR2 sequences are SGHAT and FQNNGV. V was clipped by 7 bases and J by 5 bases, with 15 bases between them.

This clonotype was seen only a few times. The chain uses TRBV5-6 and TRBJ2-1, with D possibly matching TRBD1 (6 bases). The CDR3 extends over 15 amino acids. Deletions cut 0 bases from V and 8 bases from J, with 15 bases between. Germline V gene lookup returns CDR1 SGHDT and CDR2 YYEEEE. The CDR3 spells CASSLEGDGRHEQFF. DNA of the CDR3: TGTGCCAGCAGCTTGGAGGGGGACGGGCGGCATGAGCAGTTCTTC. The variable domain in full, completed from reference TRBV5-6 and TRBJ2-1, reads DAGVTQSPTHLIKTRGQQVTLRCSPKSGHDTVSWYQQALGQGPQFIFQYYEEEERQRGNFPDRFSGHQFPNYSSELNVNALLLGDSALYLCASSLEGDGRHEQFFGPGTRLTVL.